The rows below give T cell receptor beta chains drawn from one sample of a study of blood T cell repertoires in COVID-19. The repertoire was sequenced with immunoSEQ multiplex PCR; TCRdb's copy has only in-frame clones and lacks some. Among 50,000 to 55,000 clones listed, 85% to 90% were seen once. The material sequenced was peripheral blood. The receptors derive from a man in his 60s with acute or convalescent COVID-19. The CDR3 runs from the conserved cysteine through the conserved F or W. The order of the fields is clone size, V gene, J gene, D gene, CDR3 protein, CDR3 DNA. The D gene is left open where the match is weak. The size of a clone is reported for some rows only, either as once, few or many, or as a class for expanded clones.

abundance: once; v_gene: TRBV29-1; j_gene: TRBJ1-3; d_gene: -; CDR3aa: CSVGPNSGNTIYF; CDR3nt: TGCAGCGTTGGGCCGAACTCTGGAAACACCATATATTTT
abundance: once; v_gene: TRBV5-1; j_gene: TRBJ1-2; d_gene: -; CDR3aa: CASRSVGYGYTF; CDR3nt: TGCGCCAGCAGATCCGTCGGCTATGGCTACACCTTC
abundance: -; v_gene: TRBV29-1; j_gene: TRBJ1-4; d_gene: TRBD1; CDR3aa: CSAWDRGLGEKLFF; CDR3nt: TGCAGCGCGTGGGACAGGGGGCTCGGTGAAAAACTGTTTTTT
abundance: -; v_gene: TRBV7-8; j_gene: TRBJ2-1; d_gene: TRBD2; CDR3aa: CASSLAPLAGGNEQFF; CDR3nt: TGTGCCAGCAGCTTAGCGCCGCTAGCGGGAGGAAATGAGCAGTTCTTC
abundance: -; v_gene: TRBV15; j_gene: TRBJ1-4; d_gene: -; CDR3aa: CATSRETQGNEKLFF; CDR3nt: TGTGCCACCAGCAGAGAAACACAGGGTAATGAAAAACTGTTTTTT
abundance: -; v_gene: TRBV3-1/TRBV3-2; j_gene: TRBJ2-7; d_gene: TRBD1; CDR3aa: CASSQRDRGPLRQYF; CDR3nt: TGTGCCAGCAGCCAACGGGACAGGGGGCCCCTTCGGCAGTACTTC
abundance: -; v_gene: TRBV21-1; j_gene: TRBJ2-7; d_gene: -; CDR3aa: CASSYGTAKDEQYF; CDR3nt: TGTGCCAGCAGCTACGGGACAGCAAAGGACGAGCAGTACTTC
abundance: -; v_gene: TRBV28; j_gene: TRBJ2-7; d_gene: TRBD2; CDR3aa: CASSLTSGSAYEQYF; CDR3nt: TGTGCCAGCAGTTTAACTAGCGGGTCCGCCTACGAGCAGTACTTC
abundance: -; v_gene: TRBV28; j_gene: TRBJ2-1; d_gene: -; CDR3aa: CASSSSGYNEQFF; CDR3nt: TGTGCCAGCTCGAGTTCGGGGTACAATGAGCAGTTCTTC
abundance: -; v_gene: TRBV24-1; j_gene: TRBJ1-5; d_gene: -; CDR3aa: CATSDLHRDQPQHF; CDR3nt: TGTGCCACCAGTGATTTGCACAGGGATCAGCCCCAGCATTTT
abundance: -; v_gene: TRBV24-1; j_gene: TRBJ1-4; d_gene: -; CDR3aa: CATSDPRAGGEKLFF; CDR3nt: TGTGCCACCAGTGACCCCCGTGCCGGGGGGGAAAAACTGTTTTTT
abundance: -; v_gene: TRBV28; j_gene: TRBJ2-1; d_gene: -; CDR3aa: CASSLLTGYNEQFF; CDR3nt: TGTGCCAGCAGTTTATTGACAGGTTACAATGAGCAGTTCTTC
abundance: -; v_gene: TRBV5-5; j_gene: TRBJ2-2; d_gene: TRBD1; CDR3aa: CASSLRGAATGGSNTGELFF; CDR3nt: TGTGCCAGCAGCTTGAGGGGCGCGGCGACAGGGGGATCGAACACCGGGGAGCTGTTTTTT
abundance: -; v_gene: TRBV5-1; j_gene: TRBJ2-5; d_gene: TRBD2; CDR3aa: CASSLEIAGSQETQYF; CDR3nt: TGCGCCAGCAGCTTGGAAATAGCGGGGAGCCAAGAGACCCAGTACTTC
abundance: -; v_gene: TRBV5-4; j_gene: TRBJ1-2; d_gene: TRBD1; CDR3aa: CASSSPGQGYGGYTF; CDR3nt: TGTGCCAGCAGCTCACCGGGACAGGGTTATGGTGGCTACACCTTC
abundance: -; v_gene: TRBV29-1; j_gene: TRBJ2-7; d_gene: -; CDR3aa: CSVVQNSYEQYF; CDR3nt: TGCAGCGTTGTACAAAACTCCTACGAGCAGTACTTC
abundance: -; v_gene: TRBV28; j_gene: TRBJ2-5; d_gene: TRBD1; CDR3aa: CASSAPFWTGVETQYF; CDR3nt: TGTGCCAGCAGTGCCCCCTTCTGGACAGGGGTGGAGACCCAGTACTTC
abundance: -; v_gene: TRBV28; j_gene: TRBJ2-7; d_gene: -; CDR3aa: CASSLRGEQYF; CDR3nt: TGTGCCAGCAGCTTAAGGGGGGAGCAGTACTTC
abundance: -; v_gene: TRBV10-3; j_gene: TRBJ2-5; d_gene: -; CDR3aa: CAISERTEETQYF; CDR3nt: TGTGCCATCAGTGAAAGGACAGAAGAGACCCAGTACTTC
abundance: -; v_gene: TRBV29-1; j_gene: TRBJ1-2; d_gene: -; CDR3aa: CSAAGQSYGYTF; CDR3nt: TGCAGCGCGGCAGGACAGAGCTATGGCTACACCTTC
abundance: -; v_gene: TRBV4-2; j_gene: TRBJ1-2; d_gene: -; CDR3aa: CASSPQGNYGYTF; CDR3nt: TGTGCCAGCAGCCCCCAGGGAAACTATGGCTACACCTTC
abundance: -; v_gene: TRBV10-2; j_gene: TRBJ2-5; d_gene: TRBD1; CDR3aa: CASRDRGPWETQYF; CDR3nt: TGCGCCAGCAGAGACAGGGGGCCTTGGGAGACCCAGTACTTC
abundance: few; v_gene: TRBV5-8; j_gene: TRBJ1-1; d_gene: -; CDR3aa: CASSLAAGWAFF; CDR3nt: TGTGCCAGCAGCTTGGCGGCAGGGTGGGCTTTCTTT
abundance: -; v_gene: TRBV27; j_gene: TRBJ1-2; d_gene: -; CDR3aa: CASSPNRQEINYGYTF; CDR3nt: TGTGCCAGCAGTCCAAATCGACAGGAGATTAACTATGGCTACACCTTC
abundance: -; v_gene: TRBV15; j_gene: TRBJ1-2; d_gene: TRBD1; CDR3aa: CATSRGRGTAYGYTF; CDR3nt: TGTGCCACCAGCAGAGGCCGCGGGACAGCATATGGCTACACCTTC
abundance: -; v_gene: TRBV7-3; j_gene: TRBJ1-1; d_gene: -; CDR3aa: CASSSARGGMNTEAFF; CDR3nt: TGTGCCAGCAGCTCCGCCAGGGGTGGGATGAACACTGAAGCTTTCTTT